These 9 T cell receptor beta chains were sequenced from one sample in a study of neurological immune-mediated disorders. TCRdb processed the 5' RACE reads anew with MiXCR; each CDR3 protein has one entry. The sample carries approximately 65,000 distinct CDR3 sequences, roughly 3.7% recorded once. The sample comprised PBMCs. All receptors derive from a man aged 45 to 65 with multiple sclerosis.

This clonotype appeared many times. The chain combines TRBV5-1 with TRBJ2-2, with 15 nucleotides matching TRBD2. The CDR3 runs 17 residues. Per the germline V gene, CDR1 is SGHRS and CDR2 is YFSETQ. V gave up 4 bases and J gave up 5 bases; unmatched junction bases: 6. The CDR3 spells CASSTGLAGGPTGELFF. CDR3 nucleotides: TGCGCCAGCAGCACGGGACTAGCGGGGGGACCGACCGGGGAGCTGTTTTTT.

This clonotype was counted at least ten times. The V call is TRBV5-1, the J call TRBJ2-1; a weak D match, TRBD1 (6 bases). The CDR3 totals 15 residues. V dropped 0 bases and J dropped 1 base, with 8 bases sitting between them. Germline V lookup: CDR1 SGHRS, CDR2 YFSETQ. The CDR3 DNA is TGCGCCAGCAGCTTGGTGGGGGCGTCCTACAATGAGCAGTTCTTC. This gives the protein CASSLVGASYNEQFF.

This clonotype was seen at least ten times. The genes are TRBV7-8 and TRBJ1-1, with D possibly TRBD1 on 5 matching bases. Trimming took 5 bases from V and 1 from J, leaving 11 bases between them. The CDR3 runs to 14 residues. From germline, CDR1 is SGHVS and CDR2 FQNEAQ. CDR3 sequence reads: CASSRQTANTEAFF. CDR3 coding DNA: TGTGCCAGCAGCCGCCAGACAGCGAACACTGAAGCTTTCTTT.

At least ten counts were recorded for this clonotype. The chain joins TRBV20-1 to TRBJ1-1; tentatively, D is TRBD1 (6 bases). The CDR3 is made up of 15 amino acids. Germline CDR1 DFQATT, CDR2 SNEGSKA (reference sequence). The germline V and J ends were trimmed by 0 bases and 4 bases, with 15 bases remaining between them. The CDR3 region has the DNA TGCAGTGCTAGAGATTTGACAGGCGGAGGCACTGAAGCTTTCTTT. Protein sequence: CSARDLTGGGTEAFF.

In its sample, this clonotype was seen a few times. The chain carries TRBV5-1 and TRBJ1-6, with 8 bases matching TRBD1. J lost 8 bases, V lost 3 bases, and 10 bases had no gene match. The CDR3 length is 16 residues. Germline V gene sequence: CDR1 SGHRS, CDR2 YFSETQ. The CDR3 nucleotides read TGCGCCAGCAGCTGGACACCGGACAGGGTTTATTCACCCCTCCACTTT. Its protein is CASSWTPDRVYSPLHF.

In this sample, this clonotype turned up many times. The chain couples TRBV29-1 to TRBJ1-2; the match to TRBD1 covers 8 bases. The CDR3 covers 14 residues. The junction had 14 bases not matched to a gene; V was cut back by 6 bases and J by 8 bases. The V gene's germline CDR1 is SQVTM and CDR2 ANQGSEA. CDR3 sequence (DNA): TGCAGCGTATCTTATGGACAGGGAGGGGGAGGCTACACCTTC. Protein sequence: CSVSYGQGGGGYTF.

This clonotype was found many times. The chain has TRBV11-2 and TRBJ1-2, with D unclear. Trimming took off 5 bases at V and 6 bases at J, with 16 bases between the two ends. This CDR3 is 14 amino acids long. Per the germline V gene, CDR1 is SGHAT and CDR2 is FQNNGV. The CDR3 bases are TGTGCCAGCAGCGGAATCATAAGGTTGGATGGCTACACCTTC. Its translation: CASSGIIRLDGYTF.

This clonotype was seen a few times. This chain links TRBV20-1 with TRBJ2-3; 11 bases map to TRBD2. V was clipped by 3 bases and J by 5 bases; unmatched bases: 7. The CDR3 covers 15 residues. From germline, CDR1 is DFQATT and CDR2 SNEGSKA (reference sequence). The CDR3 sequence is CSASQGLAAGDTQYF. As DNA, the CDR3 is TGCAGTGCTAGCCAGGGACTAGCGGCGGGAGATACGCAGTATTTT.

A few counts support this clonotype. V is TRBV5-1 and J is TRBJ1-2; the D gene is possibly TRBD1 (5 bases). V lost 3 bases and J lost 8, with 14 bases in between. The CDR3 extends over 13 amino acids. The germline V gene encodes CDR1 SGHRS and CDR2 YFSETQ. CDR3 bases: TGCGCCAGCAGCTCGGAGAGGGGCCTGGGCTACACCTTC. Amino acids: CASSSERGLGYTF.